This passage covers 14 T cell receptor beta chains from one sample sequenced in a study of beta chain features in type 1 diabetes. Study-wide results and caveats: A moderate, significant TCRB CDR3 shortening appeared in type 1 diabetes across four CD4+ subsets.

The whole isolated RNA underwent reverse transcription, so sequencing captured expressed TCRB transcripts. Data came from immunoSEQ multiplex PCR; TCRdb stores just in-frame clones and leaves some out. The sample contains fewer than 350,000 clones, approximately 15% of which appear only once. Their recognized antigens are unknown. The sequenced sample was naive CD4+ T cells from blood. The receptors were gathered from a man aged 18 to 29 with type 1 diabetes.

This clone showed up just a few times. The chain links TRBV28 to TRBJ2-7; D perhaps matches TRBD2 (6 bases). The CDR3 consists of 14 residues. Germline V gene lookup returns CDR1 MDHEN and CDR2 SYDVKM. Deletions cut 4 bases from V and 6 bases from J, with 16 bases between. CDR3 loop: CASSSAASAGEQYF. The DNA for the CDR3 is TGTGCCAGCAGTTCCGCCGCTAGCGCCGGCGAGCAGTACTTC.

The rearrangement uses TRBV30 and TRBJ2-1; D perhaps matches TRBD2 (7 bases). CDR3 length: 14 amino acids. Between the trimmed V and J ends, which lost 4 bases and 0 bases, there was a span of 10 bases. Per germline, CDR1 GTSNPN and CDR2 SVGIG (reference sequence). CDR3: CAWKGGGSYNEQFF. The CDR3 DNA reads TGTGCCTGGAAGGGGGGGGGCTCCTACAATGAGCAGTTCTTC. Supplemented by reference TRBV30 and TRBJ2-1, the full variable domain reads SQTIHQWPATLVQPVGSPLSLECTVEGTSNPNLYWYRQAAGRGLQLLFYSVGIGQISSEVPQNLSASRPQDRQFILSSKKLLLSDSGFYLCAWKGGGSYNEQFFGPGTRLTVL.

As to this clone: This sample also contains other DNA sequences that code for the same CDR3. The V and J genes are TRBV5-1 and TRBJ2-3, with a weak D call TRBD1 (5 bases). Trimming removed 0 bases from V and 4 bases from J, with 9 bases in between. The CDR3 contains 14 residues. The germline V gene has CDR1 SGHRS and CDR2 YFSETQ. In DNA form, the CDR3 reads TGCGCCAGCAGCTTGGGTCAGGGCGCAGATACGCAGTATTTT. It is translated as CASSLGQGADTQYF. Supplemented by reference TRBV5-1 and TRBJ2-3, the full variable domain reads KAGVTQTPRYLIKTRGQQVTLSCSPISGHRSVSWYQQTPGQGLQFLFEYFSETQRNKGNFPGRFSGRQFSNSRSEMNVSTLELGDSALYLCASSLGQGADTQYFGPGTRLTVL.

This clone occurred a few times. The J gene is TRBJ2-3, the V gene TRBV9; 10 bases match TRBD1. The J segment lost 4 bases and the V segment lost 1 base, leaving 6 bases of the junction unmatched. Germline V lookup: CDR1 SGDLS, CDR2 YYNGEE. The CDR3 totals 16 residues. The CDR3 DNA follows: TGTGCCAGCAGCGTACTAGGACAGGGGGTCTCAGATACGCAGTATTTT. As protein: CASSVLGQGVSDTQYF.

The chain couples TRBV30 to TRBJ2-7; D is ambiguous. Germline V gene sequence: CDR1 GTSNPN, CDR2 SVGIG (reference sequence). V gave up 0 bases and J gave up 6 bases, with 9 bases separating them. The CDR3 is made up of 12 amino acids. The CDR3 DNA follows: TGTGCCTGGAGTGTATTTGTCCTCGAGCAGTACTTC. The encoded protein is CAWSVFVLEQYF.

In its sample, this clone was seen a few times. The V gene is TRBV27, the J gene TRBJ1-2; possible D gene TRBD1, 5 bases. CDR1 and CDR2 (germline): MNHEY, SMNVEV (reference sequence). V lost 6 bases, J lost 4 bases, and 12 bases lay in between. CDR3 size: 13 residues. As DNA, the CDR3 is TGTGCCAGCAGCCAGGTGCAGGGCTATGGCTACACCTTC. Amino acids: CASSQVQGYGYTF.

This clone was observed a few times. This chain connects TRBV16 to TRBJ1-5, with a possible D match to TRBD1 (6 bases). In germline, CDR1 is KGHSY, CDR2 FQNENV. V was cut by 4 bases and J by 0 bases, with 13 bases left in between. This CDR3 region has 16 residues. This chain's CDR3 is CASSPRGGYSNQPQHF. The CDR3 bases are TGTGCCAGCAGCCCCAGGGGCGGATATAGCAATCAGCCCCAGCATTTT. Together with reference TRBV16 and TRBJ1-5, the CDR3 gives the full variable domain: GEEVAQTPKHLVRGEGQKAKLYCAPIKGHSYVFWYQQVLKNEFKFLISFQNENVFDETGMPKERFSAKCLPNSPCSLEIQATKLEDSAVYFCASSPRGGYSNQPQHFGDGTRLSIL.

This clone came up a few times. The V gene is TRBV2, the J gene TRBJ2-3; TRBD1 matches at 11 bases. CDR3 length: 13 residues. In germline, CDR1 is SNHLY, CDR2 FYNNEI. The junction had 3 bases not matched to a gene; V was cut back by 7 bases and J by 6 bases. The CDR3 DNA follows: TGTGCCAGCACGGGACAGGGGGTTGATACGCAGTATTTT. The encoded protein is CASTGQGVDTQYF.

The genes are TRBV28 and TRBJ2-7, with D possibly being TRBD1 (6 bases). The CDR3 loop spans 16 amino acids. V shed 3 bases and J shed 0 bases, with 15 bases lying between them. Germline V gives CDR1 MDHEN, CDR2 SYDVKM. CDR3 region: CASSFTLRGTSYEQYF. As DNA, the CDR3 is TGTGCCAGCAGTTTTACCCTGAGGGGGACCTCCTACGAGCAGTACTTC.

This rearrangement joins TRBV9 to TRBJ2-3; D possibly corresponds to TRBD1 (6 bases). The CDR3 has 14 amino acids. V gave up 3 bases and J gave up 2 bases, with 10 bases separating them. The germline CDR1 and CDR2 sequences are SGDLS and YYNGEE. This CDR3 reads CASSEGQSTDTQYF. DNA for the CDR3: TGTGCCAGCAGCGAAGGACAGTCCACAGATACGCAGTATTTT.

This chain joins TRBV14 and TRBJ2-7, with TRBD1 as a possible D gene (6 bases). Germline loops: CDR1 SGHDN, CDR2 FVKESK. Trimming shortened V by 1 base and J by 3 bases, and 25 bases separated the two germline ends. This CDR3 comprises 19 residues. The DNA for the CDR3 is TGTGCCAGCAGCCAAGTGTTGTTAGTAGGTCAGCAAGGGGGCTACGAGCAGTACTTC. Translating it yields CASSQVLLVGQQGGYEQYF.

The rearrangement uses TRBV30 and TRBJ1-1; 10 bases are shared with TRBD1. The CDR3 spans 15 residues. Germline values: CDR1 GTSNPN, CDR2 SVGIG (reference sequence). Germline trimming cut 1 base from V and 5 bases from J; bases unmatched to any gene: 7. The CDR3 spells CAWSGFDRGLTEAFF. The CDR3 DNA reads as TGTGCCTGGAGTGGTTTCGACAGGGGGCTGACTGAAGCTTTCTTT.

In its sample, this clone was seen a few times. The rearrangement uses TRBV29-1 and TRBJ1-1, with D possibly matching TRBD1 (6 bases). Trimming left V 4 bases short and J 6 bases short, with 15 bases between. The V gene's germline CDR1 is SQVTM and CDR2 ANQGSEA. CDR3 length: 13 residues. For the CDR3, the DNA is TGCAGCGTTGCGTCGGGGGGCGGTTCTGAAGCTTTCTTT. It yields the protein CSVASGGGSEAFF.

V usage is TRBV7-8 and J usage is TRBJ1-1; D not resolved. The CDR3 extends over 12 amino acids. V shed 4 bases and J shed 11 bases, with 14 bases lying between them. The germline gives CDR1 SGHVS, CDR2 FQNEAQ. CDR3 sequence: CASSWARGWAFF. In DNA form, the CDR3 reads TGTGCCAGCAGCTGGGCTCGGGGTTGGGCTTTCTTT.